Detailed here is one T cell receptor (beta chain). This sample was included in a study of shared clonotypes between healthy human individuals. CD4+ cells underwent separation, giving CD45RA+ naive and CD45RA-negative memory subsets. Trimming stripped 5 bases from V and 5 bases from J, with 15 bases between. Germline-derived CDR1 and CDR2 are SEHNR and FQNEAQ (reference sequence). The CDR3 is made up of 14 amino acids. Libraries were prepared by immunoSEQ multiplex PCR; TCRdb keeps only in-frame clonotypes and omits some of them. The table records 2 million to 2.5 million clones, about 95% of them present only once.

This TCR was sampled from a man younger than 35 in good health. The J gene is TRBJ2-5, the V gene TRBV7-9; D is uncertain. The sequenced material came from naive CD4+ T cells sorted from blood. The subset denotes: CD45RA+ positively selected. CDR3 region: CASSHPNLVETQYF. In DNA form, the CDR3 reads TGTGCCAGCAGCCACCCCAACTTAGTGGAGACCCAGTACTTC.